Below are 23 T cell receptor beta chains sequenced from a single sample in a study of T cell repertoires in ileal Crohn's disease. Profiling relied on immunoSEQ multiplex PCR, and the TCRdb table lists in-frame clones only, not all of them. The data contain about 17,000 clones, 50% to 75% of them seen just once; the ten biggest clones take up 5.5% to 7%. The sample taken for sequencing was ileal tissue. Receptor source: an adult with Crohn's disease.

J is TRBJ2-1 and V is TRBV27; the match to TRBD1 covers 9 bases. The CDR3 spans 15 residues. The germline V gene has CDR1 MNHEY and CDR2 SMNVEV (reference sequence). The V segment lost 5 bases and the J segment 9 bases; nucleotides outside the gene matches: 11. Here the CDR3 DNA reads TGTGCCAGCAGTCCCCCGGGACAGGGAAGGGGTGAGCAGTTCTTC. Translating it yields CASSPPGQGRGEQFF.

A remark on this clone: Sequence at one end of the junction differs from germline and may be a read error. V usage is TRBV5-1 and J usage is TRBJ2-2; D is possibly TRBD2 (6 bases). The CDR3 is made up of 15 amino acids. The germline gives CDR1 SGHRS, CDR2 YFSETQ. CDR3 residues: CASSRGTENIGELFF. CDR3 DNA: TGCGCCAGCAGCCGCGGGACGGAAAACATCGGGGAGCTGTTTTTT.

The table lists this clone with a few counts. This rearrangement joins TRBV7-9 to TRBJ2-7; 7 bases agree with TRBD1. The CDR3 is 15 amino acids. Germline CDR1 is SEHNR and CDR2 is FQNEAQ (reference sequence). The junction had 9 bases not matched to a gene; V was cut back by 5 bases and J by 2 bases. The CDR3 protein is CASSPATGYPYEQYF. The CDR3 nucleotides read TGTGCCAGCAGCCCCGCGACAGGGTACCCCTACGAGCAGTACTTC.

The chain uses TRBV2 and TRBJ1-3; D is unresolved. The V end was cut by 4 bases, the J end by 0 bases, with 22 bases between. The CDR3 spans 19 residues. The germline V gene has CDR1 SNHLY and CDR2 FYNNEI. Here the CDR3 reads CASSASGSFGRTSGNTIYF. The DNA of the CDR3 is TGTGCCAGCAGTGCGTCGGGGTCTTTCGGCAGGACCTCTGGAAACACCATATATTTT.

The rearrangement links TRBV6-5 to TRBJ1-2; TRBD1 might be the D (6 bases). Trimming removed 6 bases at V and 7 bases at J, with 9 bases between. CDR3 length: 11 amino acids. Germline assignment: CDR1 MNHEY and CDR2 SVGAGI. The CDR3 DNA follows: TGTGCCAGCAGGAGGGGGGGTGGCTACACCTTC. Encoded protein: CASRRGGGYTF.

Worth noting for this clone: Distinct nucleotide sequences in the sample also encode this CDR3. The V and J genes are TRBV6-5 and TRBJ2-2; 9 positions match TRBD1. Germline V gene data show CDR1 as MNHEY and CDR2 as SVGAGI. This CDR3 has 14 amino acids. Unmatched junction bases numbered 4, after V lost 8 bases and J lost 3 bases. The CDR3 bases are TGTGCCAGCGGGACAGGGCCTTACACCGGGGAGCTGTTTTTT. It specifies CASGTGPYTGELFF.

This clone came up a few times. The rearrangement links TRBV7-6 to TRBJ2-2; 7 bases align to TRBD2. In germline, CDR1 is SGHVS, CDR2 FNYEAQ. The CDR3 extends over 16 amino acids. Unmatched junction bases numbered 9, after V lost 2 bases and J lost 6 bases. The CDR3 spells CASSLSVTSLAGELFF. For the CDR3, the DNA is TGTGCCAGCAGCTTAAGTGTGACTAGCTTGGCCGGGGAGCTGTTTTTT.

The rearrangement links TRBV28 to TRBJ2-3, with 10 bases aligning to TRBD2. This CDR3 contains 15 residues. CDR1 and CDR2 (germline): MDHEN, SYDVKM. The J segment lost 9 bases and the V segment lost 6 bases, leaving 12 bases of the junction unmatched. In DNA form, the CDR3 reads TGTGCCAGCAGCCCTAGCGGGAGTGGGGGGAAAACGCAGTATTTT. Translating it yields CASSPSGSGGKTQYF.

The chain is built from TRBV7-6 and TRBJ2-2; D may be TRBD1 (5 bases). The germline CDR1 and CDR2 sequences are SGHVS and FNYEAQ. Trimming removed 0 bases at V and 1 base at J, with 9 bases between. The CDR3 sequence is 16 residues long. The CDR3 loop is CASSLANRMNTGELFF. As DNA, the CDR3 is TGTGCCAGCAGCTTAGCGAACAGGATGAACACCGGGGAGCTGTTTTTT.

By share, this clone counts as medium-sized. This sequence joins TRBV2 and TRBJ1-1, with no clear D. Germline V gene lookup returns CDR1 SNHLY and CDR2 FYNNEI. Trimming took off 5 bases at V and 1 base at J, with 8 bases between the two ends. The CDR3 has 13 residues. The CDR3 region has the DNA TGTGCCAGCAGTCCTTTGAGGAACACTGAAGCTTTCTTT. Translation gives CASSPLRNTEAFF.

CDR3 residues: CASKAGERYEQYF. CDR3 bases: TGTGCCTCAAAAGCGGGAGAGCGCTACGAGCAGTACTTC. The rearrangement links TRBV7-8 to TRBJ2-7; 8 bases match TRBD2. V gave up 11 bases and J gave up 3 bases; unmatched junction bases: 9. In germline, CDR1 is SGHVS, CDR2 FQNEAQ. The CDR3 is made up of 13 amino acids.

Only one count was recorded for this clone. V and J are TRBV16 and TRBJ1-2; D not resolved. This CDR3 spans 14 amino acids. V lost 0 bases to trimming and J lost 3 bases, with 8 bases between them. Germline V CDR1 and CDR2: KGHSY, FQNENV. The CDR3 DNA reads as TGTGCCAGCAGCCAATCAAACATGGACTATGGCTACACCTTC. Translated: CASSQSNMDYGYTF.

The chain recombines TRBV30 with TRBJ1-4, with D perhaps matching TRBD1 (5 bases). Trimming removed 2 bases at V and 7 bases at J, with 14 bases between. Germline V gene data show CDR1 as GTSNPN and CDR2 as SVGIG (reference sequence). The CDR3 is made up of 14 amino acids. This chain's CDR3 is CAWSPARVGEKLFF. The CDR3 DNA sequence: TGTGCCTGGAGTCCGGCCAGGGTGGGTGAAAAACTGTTTTTT. The complete variable domain, with remaining parts taken from reference TRBV30 and TRBJ1-4, reads SQTIHQWPATLVQPVGSPLSLECTVEGTSNPNLYWYRQAAGRGLQLLFYSVGIGQISSEVPQNLSASRPQDRQFILSSKKLLLSDSGFYLCAWSPARVGEKLFFGSGTQLSVL.

V usage is TRBV9 and J usage is TRBJ2-6; 7 positions agree with TRBD1. Germline V gene lookup returns CDR1 SGDLS and CDR2 YYNGEE. This CDR3 contains 16 residues. V dropped 0 bases and J dropped 4; count of bases not matched to a gene: 4. The CDR3 reads CASSVGQGSGANVLTF. CDR3 bases: TGTGCCAGCAGCGTAGGACAGGGTTCAGGGGCCAACGTCCTGACTTTC.

This clone was seen only a few times. The V call is TRBV6-5, the J call TRBJ2-5; 8 bases agree with TRBD2. The J call may be mistaken, given a closer DNA end match to TRBJ2-7. From germline, CDR1 is MNHEY and CDR2 SVGAGI. The CDR3 loop spans 14 amino acids. The CDR3 DNA reads TGTGCCAGCAGCCGCCGGGGGGGCCCCTACGAGCAGTACTTC. Its translation: CASSRRGGPYEQYF.

The V and J genes are TRBV6-1 and TRBJ1-1; 9 nucleotides line up with TRBD1. J lost 5 bases, V lost 0 bases, and 7 bases had no gene match. The germline V gene has CDR1 MNHNS and CDR2 SASEGT. The length of the CDR3 is 16 residues. CDR3 residues: CASSEAVGTGWTEAFF. In DNA form, the CDR3 reads TGTGCCAGCAGTGAAGCGGTGGGGACAGGGTGGACTGAAGCTTTCTTT.

The genes are TRBV15 and TRBJ2-7; 7 nucleotides match TRBD1. Germline V gene sequence: CDR1 LNHNV, CDR2 YYDKDF (reference sequence). Trimming at V came to 0 bases and at J to 4 bases, leaving 6 bases not matched to a gene. The CDR3 consists of 15 residues. The CDR3 reads CATSRDQIRGYEQYF. The CDR3 DNA follows: TGTGCCACCAGCAGAGACCAGATCAGGGGGTACGAGCAGTACTTC.

The chain combines TRBV28 with TRBJ1-5; 7 bases fit TRBD1. With 3 bases clipped from V and 4 bases from J, the junction kept 15 bases outside the gene matches. Germline CDR1 and CDR2: MDHEN and SYDVKM. There are 18 residues in the CDR3. For the CDR3, the DNA is TGTGCCAGCAGTTTCCCCGGACAGGCAACACGGCAGAATCAGCCCCAGCATTTT. Protein sequence: CASSFPGQATRQNQPQHF.

This clone was seen more than once but under ten times. The genes are TRBV6-6 and TRBJ1-2; D is perhaps TRBD1 (6 bases). CDR1 is MNHNY and CDR2 is SVGAGI in the germline V gene (reference sequence). The CDR3 totals 13 residues. Trimming stripped 2 bases from V and 3 bases from J, with 7 bases between. The CDR3 coding sequence is TGTGCCAGCAGTTACCAGGGGTACTATGGCTACACCTTC. This gives the protein CASSYQGYYGYTF.

This clone is judged medium-sized (0.01 to 0.1%). This chain uses TRBV6-1 with TRBJ1-5; D perhaps matches TRBD1 (6 bases). CDR3 length equals 15 residues. Germline CDR1 and CDR2: MNHNS and SASEGT. V lost 4 bases to trimming and J lost 6 bases, with 16 bases between them. The CDR3 bases are TGTGCCAGCAGTGTCCTAGGGGACACCGGTCAGCCCCAGCATTTT. This encodes CASSVLGDTGQPQHF.

This chain joins TRBV14 and TRBJ2-7; D gene uncertain. This CDR3 is built from 14 residues. V lost 4 bases and J lost 0, with 10 bases in between. From germline, CDR1 is SGHDN and CDR2 FVKESK. In DNA, the CDR3 is TGTGCCAGCAGCCGCGGTGTTAGCTCCTACGAGCAGTACTTC. It specifies CASSRGVSSYEQYF.

This clone was seen only once. J is TRBJ1-1 and V is TRBV30; 8 bases fit TRBD1. The CDR3 is 13 amino acids. From germline, CDR1 is GTSNPN and CDR2 SVGIG (reference sequence). Trimming removed 4 bases from V and 0 bases from J; junction bases left unmatched: 1. The CDR3 is CAWTQGVNTEAFF. DNA for the CDR3: TGTGCCTGGACACAGGGGGTGAACACTGAAGCTTTCTTT.

V is TRBV30 and J is TRBJ1-2; the D gene is possibly TRBD1 (5 bases). Germline CDR1 reads GTSNPN; CDR2 reads SVGIG (reference sequence). This CDR3 is 16 amino acids long. The V and J ends lost 2 bases and 0 bases respectively, with 16 bases between them. The CDR3: CAWSPGLTRSNYGYTF. CDR3 bases: TGTGCCTGGAGTCCGGGACTGACAAGGTCTAACTATGGCTACACCTTC.